This paragraph covers one T cell receptor (beta chain) sequence. What it recognizes is unknown. This sample is drawn from a study of T cells in tuberculosis. Study results and limitations: The TCR-beta difference was not significant; alpha differences partly reflected length. Smaller distances to GMM-specific TCRs suggested their expansion in active tuberculosis.

Some clones are missing from TCRdb's copy, which holds only in-frame ones; the method was immunoSEQ multiplex PCR. Among around 45,000 clones listed, roughly 94% were seen once. Per germline, CDR1 SGHAT and CDR2 FQNNGV. V trimming: 2 bases; J trimming: 2 bases; junction bases outside the gene matches: 4. This CDR3 region has 16 residues. The V gene is TRBV11-2, the J gene TRBJ2-1; 9 nucleotides line up with TRBD1. The clonotype originates from a donor aged 10 to 29 with latent tuberculosis or without tuberculosis infection. Some clones in this sample may be carry-over from other donors' samples. Sequenced sample: PBMCs. The CDR3 region is CASSLIQGAAYNEQFF. The CDR3 DNA follows: TGTGCCAGCAGCTTAATACAGGGGGCTGCCTACAATGAGCAGTTCTTC. Supplemented by reference TRBV11-2 and TRBJ2-1, the full variable domain reads EAGVAQSPRYKIIEKRQSVAFWCNPISGHATLYWYQQILGQGPKLLIQFQNNGVVDDSQLPKDRFSAERLKGVDSTLKIQPAKLEDSAVYLCASSLIQGAAYNEQFFGPGTRLTVL.